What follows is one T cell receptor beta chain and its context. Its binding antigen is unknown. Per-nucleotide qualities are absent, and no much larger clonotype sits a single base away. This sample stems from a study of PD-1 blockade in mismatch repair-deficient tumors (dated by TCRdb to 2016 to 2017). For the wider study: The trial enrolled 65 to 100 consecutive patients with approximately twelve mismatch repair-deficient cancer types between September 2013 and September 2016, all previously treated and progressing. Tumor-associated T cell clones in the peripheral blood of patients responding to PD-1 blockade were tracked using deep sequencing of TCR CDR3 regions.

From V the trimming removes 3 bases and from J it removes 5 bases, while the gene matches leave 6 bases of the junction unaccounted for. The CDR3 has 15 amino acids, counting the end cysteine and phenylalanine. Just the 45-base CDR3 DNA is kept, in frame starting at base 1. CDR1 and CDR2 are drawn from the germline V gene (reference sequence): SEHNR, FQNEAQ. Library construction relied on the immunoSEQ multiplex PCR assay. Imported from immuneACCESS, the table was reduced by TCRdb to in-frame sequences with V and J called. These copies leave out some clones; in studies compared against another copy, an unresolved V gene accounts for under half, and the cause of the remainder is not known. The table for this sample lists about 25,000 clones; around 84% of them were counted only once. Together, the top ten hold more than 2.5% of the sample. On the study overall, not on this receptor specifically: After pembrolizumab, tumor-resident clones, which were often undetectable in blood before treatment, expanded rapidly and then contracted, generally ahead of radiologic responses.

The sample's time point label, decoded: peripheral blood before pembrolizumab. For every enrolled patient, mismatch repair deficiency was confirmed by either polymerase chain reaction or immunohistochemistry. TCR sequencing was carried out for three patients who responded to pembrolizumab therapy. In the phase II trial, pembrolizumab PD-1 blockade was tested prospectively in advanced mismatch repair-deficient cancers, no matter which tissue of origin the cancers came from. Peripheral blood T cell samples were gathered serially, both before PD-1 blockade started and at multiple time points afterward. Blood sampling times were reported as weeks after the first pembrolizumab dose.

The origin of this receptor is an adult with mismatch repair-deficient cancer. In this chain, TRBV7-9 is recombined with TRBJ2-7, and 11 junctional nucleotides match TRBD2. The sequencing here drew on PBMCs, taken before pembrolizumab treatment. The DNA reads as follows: TGTGCCAGCAGCTTTCTTAGCGGGAGGGCGAACGAGCAGTACTTC. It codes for CASSFLSGRANEQYF.